This entry lists 27 T cell receptor beta chains sequenced from one sample in a study of breast tumors, draining lymph nodes, adjacent tissues. Samples came from axillary lymph nodes draining the breast cancer. TCRdb independently ran MiXCR on the multiplex PCR reads; one entry per CDR3 protein. The data show about 170,000 distinct CDR3 sequences, more than 25% seen once. Source material: axillary lymph node tissue. The source is a female donor with breast cancer. Some clones in this sample may be carry-over from other donors' samples.

In regard to this clonotype: This may stem from a read error, because a much larger clone lies one nucleotide away. This chain joins TRBV27 and TRBJ1-6, with 7 bases that match TRBD1. V lost 5 bases and J lost 6; bases outside the gene matches: 4. Looked up from germline, CDR1 is MNHEY and CDR2 is SMNVEV (reference sequence). CDR3 length equals 14 residues. The CDR3 DNA sequence: TGTGCCAGCAGTCGGGGACAGTTTAATTCACCCCTCCACTTT. Translating gives CASSRGQFNSPLHF.

This clonotype was found many times. This sequence joins TRBV12-3 or TRBV12-4 and TRBJ2-1; 8 nucleotides agree with TRBD1. Losses at the gene ends were 5 bases for V and 5 bases for J; bases not matched to a gene: 5. The CDR3 covers 14 residues. In DNA, the CDR3 is TGTGCCAGCAGTCGGGGACAGGTTGACAATGAGCAGTTCTTC. It specifies CASSRGQVDNEQFF.

This clonotype was counted ten times or more. The gene calls are TRBV5-1 and TRBJ2-7, with D possibly being TRBD1 (5 bases). CDR3 size: 14 residues. Trimming removed 4 bases at V and 5 bases at J, with 16 bases between. Per the germline V gene, CDR1 is SGHRS and CDR2 is YFSETQ. CDR3 DNA sequence: TGCGCCAGCAGCCCTCAGGGCAATTGGAACGAGCAGTACTTC. Protein product: CASSPQGNWNEQYF.

A remark on this clonotype: The junction departs from the called germline gene at one end, perhaps through a read error. J is TRBJ2-4 and V is TRBV6-6; the match to TRBD2 covers 12 bases. Germline CDR1 MNHNY, CDR2 SVGAGI (reference sequence). The CDR3 runs to 14 residues. DNA for the CDR3: TGTGCCAGCAGTCACTCGAAACTAGCGGGAGGTCGGTACTTC. Translating it yields CASSHSKLAGGRYF.

This clonotype was seen once. The V gene is TRBV20-1, the J gene TRBJ1-6; D is ambiguous. The CDR3 has 15 amino acids. Per germline, CDR1 DFQATT and CDR2 SNEGSKA (reference sequence). V was shortened by 4 bases and J by 0 bases, with 10 bases between the two germline ends. The CDR3 DNA sequence: TGCAGTGCTACGCCGGGCAGCTCCTATAATTCACCCCTCCACTTT. Translating it yields CSATPGSSYNSPLHF.

There are many counts of this clonotype. The junction does not match germline at one end; this may be a read error. V is TRBV20-1 and J is TRBJ2-7; D may match TRBD1 or TRBD2 (5 bases each). The CDR3 runs 13 residues. CDR1 and CDR2 (germline): DFQATT, SNEGSKA (reference sequence). The DNA for the CDR3 is TGCAGTGCCGCCCGGGACGGCCACTACAAGCAGTACTTC. It translates to CSAARDGHYKQYF.

As for this clonotype: The CDR3 does not end in the conserved phenylalanine or tryptophan, so this is likely a read error. The DNA is omitted, as the CDR3 cannot be located on it reliably, and the CDR3 follows TCRdb's listing. The V gene is TRBV7-9, the J gene TRBJ2-7; the tabulated D call, TRBD1, remains unverified against the DNA. CDR1 SEHNR and CDR2 FQNEAQ come from the germline V gene (reference sequence). The CDR3 spans 15 residues, counting both ends. The CDR3 spells CASSPAKAGGHEQHL.

In its sample, this clonotype was seen many times. This chain joins TRBV20-1 and TRBJ2-1, with D hard to call. CDR3 length: 14 residues. In germline, CDR1 is DFQATT, CDR2 SNEGSKA (reference sequence). V was shortened by 5 bases and J by 9 bases, with 20 bases between the two germline ends. In DNA, the CDR3 is TGCAGTGCTCCGGACGCCTATCGGATAAGTGAGCAGTTCTTC. This gives the protein CSAPDAYRISEQFF.

As regards this clonotype: One end of the junction is discordant with germline, which a read error may explain. V gene TRBV7-2 combines with J gene TRBJ2-3, with D unclear. The CDR3 extends over 12 amino acids. Germline V gene lookup returns CDR1 SGHTA and CDR2 FQGNSA. The CDR3 is CASGFTTDTQYF. In DNA form, the CDR3 reads TGTGCCAGCGGCTTTACCACAGATACGCAGTATTTT.

There are a few counts of this clonotype. The chain employs TRBV6-5 and TRBJ2-7, with D possibly TRBD2 on 6 matching bases. Germline CDR1 reads MNHEY; CDR2 reads SVGAGI. The ends were cut back, 5 bases at V and 5 bases at J, with 13 bases in the middle. The CDR3 spans 13 residues. CDR3 sequence: CASSHGGTHEQYF. CDR3 DNA: TGTGCCAGCAGTCATGGAGGGACCCACGAGCAGTACTTC.

This clonotype has a handful of counts. This may be a read error: a much more frequent sequence differs by one nucleotide. The chain combines TRBV7-9 with TRBJ2-5; TRBD2 aligns across 13 bases. This CDR3 spans 15 amino acids. Per the germline V gene, CDR1 is SEHNR and CDR2 is FQNEAQ (reference sequence). The CDR3 is CASSKLAGGPKTQHF. CDR3 coding DNA: TGTGCCAGCAGCAAACTAGCGGGGGGGCCGAAGACCCAGCACTTC.

This clonotype was counted at least ten times. V gene TRBV6-6 combines with J gene TRBJ2-7, with TRBD2 matching 8 bases. Losses at the gene ends were 6 bases for V and 5 bases for J; bases not matched to a gene: 12. The CDR3 spans 15 residues. Looked up from germline, CDR1 is MNHNY and CDR2 is SVGAGI (reference sequence). This chain's CDR3 is CASSPQLAGYDEQYF. CDR3 in DNA: TGTGCCAGCAGCCCCCAATTAGCGGGGTACGACGAGCAGTACTTC.

This clonotype came up many times. The gene calls are TRBV5-6 and TRBJ1-6; 10 bases align to TRBD1. Per germline, CDR1 SGHDT and CDR2 YYEEEE. The CDR3 loop spans 15 amino acids. The V segment lost 4 bases and the J segment 11 bases; nucleotides outside the gene matches: 9. CDR3 sequence reads: CASSIYGQGEAPLHF. The CDR3 nucleotides are TGTGCCAGCAGCATATACGGACAGGGGGAAGCACCCCTCCACTTT.

The DNA of the CDR3 is TGTGCCAGCTGGGGGACAGGGGGCACAGATACGCAGTATTTT. It specifies CASWGTGGTDTQYF. V usage is TRBV2 and J usage is TRBJ2-3; 10 bases are a match to TRBD1. V trimming: 8 bases; J trimming: 1 base; junction bases outside the gene matches: 3. Germline CDR1 reads SNHLY; CDR2 reads FYNNEI. The CDR3 consists of 14 residues.

In its sample, this clonotype was seen many times. The chain links TRBV24-1 to TRBJ1-2; unclear D gene. The germline CDR1 and CDR2 sequences are KGHDR and SFDVKD. V dropped 5 bases and J dropped 2 bases, with 8 bases sitting between them. This CDR3 region has 13 residues. CDR3: CATSGWGNYGYTF. The CDR3 nucleotides are TGTGCCACCAGTGGATGGGGAAACTATGGCTACACCTTC.

This clonotype appeared many times. The chain uses TRBV24-1 and TRBJ1-2, with no clear D. The CDR3 is made up of 14 amino acids. Looked up from germline, CDR1 is KGHDR and CDR2 is SFDVKD. Trimming stripped 4 bases from V and 4 bases from J, with 12 bases between. DNA of the CDR3: TGTGCCACCAGTGACCCCAAGAAATCCTATGGCTACACCTTC. Translation: CATSDPKKSYGYTF.

This rearrangement joins TRBV10-3 to TRBJ2-7; D gene ambiguous. This CDR3 is built from 14 residues. Germline V gives CDR1 ENHRY, CDR2 SYGVKD. Trimming took off 3 bases at V and 0 bases at J, with 9 bases between the two ends. CDR3: CAISEIADSYEQYF. CDR3 DNA sequence: TGTGCCATCAGTGAAATAGCAGACTCCTACGAGCAGTACTTC.

Ten or more counts support this clonotype. The chain links TRBV29-1 to TRBJ1-2, with D perhaps TRBD1 (5 bases). This CDR3 comprises 14 residues. Trimming stripped 6 bases from V and 2 bases from J, with 16 bases between. The germline V gene encodes CDR1 SQVTM and CDR2 ANQGSEA. The CDR3 reads CSVDRGSWNYGYTF. CDR3 sequence (DNA): TGCAGCGTCGACAGAGGAAGTTGGAACTATGGCTACACCTTC.

At least ten counts were recorded for this clonotype. The chain carries TRBV4-3 and TRBJ1-4; TRBD1 is a possible D gene (5 bases). With 3 bases removed from V and 3 bases from J, the gap between germline ends came to 11 bases. The CDR3 has 15 residues. CDR1 is LGHNA and CDR2 is YSLEER in the germline V gene. The CDR3 nucleotides read TGCGCCAGCAGCCATGCCTCAGGGCCTAATGAAAAACTGTTTTTT. Translated, it gives CASSHASGPNEKLFF.

In its sample, this clonotype was seen a few times. The chain couples TRBV30 to TRBJ2-2; TRBD2 aligns across 16 bases. The germline V gene encodes CDR1 GTSNPN and CDR2 SVGIG (reference sequence). Germline trimming cut 3 bases from V and 5 bases from J; bases unmatched to any gene: 3. The CDR3 has 16 amino acids. The CDR3 nucleotides are TGTGCCTGGAGGGGACTAGCGGGGGGGCGGACCGGGGAGCTGTTTTTT. Its translation is CAWRGLAGGRTGELFF.

Comments on this clonotype: Given a much more abundant clone one base away, this may be a read error. The CDR3 DNA sequence: TGTGCCAGCAGCGCCTCGCATAGCAATCAGCCCCAGCATTTT. Translating gives CASSASHSNQPQHF. The chain links TRBV6-1 to TRBJ1-5; D remains ambiguous. The germline CDR1 and CDR2 sequences are MNHNS and SASEGT. There are 14 residues in the CDR3. V gave up 6 bases and J gave up 0 bases, with 9 bases separating them.

This clonotype occurred many times. The chain has TRBV7-9 and TRBJ1-4, with D unresolved. CDR1 is SEHNR, CDR2 FQNEAQ, per germline (reference sequence). This CDR3 comprises 15 residues. Deletions cut 5 bases from V and 5 bases from J, with 15 bases between. The CDR3 nucleotides read TGTGCCAGCAGCGACTTCCTGGACTTGAATGAAAAACTGTTTTTT. Translated, it gives CASSDFLDLNEKLFF.

This clonotype was found a few times. The V and J genes are TRBV7-2 and TRBJ1-1; D perhaps matches TRBD1 (5 bases). This CDR3 is 15 amino acids long. The V end lost 5 bases, the J end lost 1 base, and 14 bases lay between the germline ends. Germline V gives CDR1 SGHTA, CDR2 FQGNSA. The CDR3 DNA reads TGTGCCAGCAGCCTTCAGGGATCACCGAACACTGAAGCTTTCTTT. Protein sequence: CASSLQGSPNTEAFF.

This clonotype was counted many times. The chain combines TRBV15 with TRBJ2-3; no firm D call. Trimming took off 1 base at V and 0 bases at J, with 5 bases between the two ends. The length of the CDR3 is 14 residues. CDR1 LNHNV and CDR2 YYDKDF come from the germline V gene (reference sequence). CDR3 DNA: TGTGCCACCAGCAGAGCAGGTAGCACAGATACGCAGTATTTT. As protein: CATSRAGSTDTQYF.

The sample holds many counts of this clonotype. The chain is built from TRBV2 and TRBJ1-5, with D possibly TRBD1 on 5 matching bases. The germline V gene encodes CDR1 SNHLY and CDR2 FYNNEI. The CDR3 runs to 17 residues. V was pared by 2 bases and J by 4 bases, with 18 bases between. This CDR3 reads CASSEFQARDLNQPQHF. As DNA, the CDR3 is TGTGCCAGCAGTGAATTTCAGGCCAGGGACCTGAATCAGCCCCAGCATTTT.

This clonotype was observed many times. Here the CDR3 reads CSARGDGRGRSGNTIYF. As DNA, the CDR3 is TGCAGTGCTAGAGGGGACGGGAGAGGTAGATCTGGAAACACCATATATTTT. The chain carries TRBV20-1 and TRBJ1-3; D is possibly TRBD1 (5 bases). The CDR3 spans 17 residues. The germline V gene encodes CDR1 DFQATT and CDR2 SNEGSKA (reference sequence). V shed 1 base and J shed 1 base, with 17 bases lying between them.

This chain connects TRBV25-1 to TRBJ2-1, with D perhaps TRBD1 (6 bases). The V and J ends lost 4 bases and 12 bases respectively, with 22 bases between them. This CDR3 has 15 amino acids. The germline CDR1 and CDR2 sequences are MGHDK and SYGVNS. The chain's CDR3 is CASSAQGFRPMAQFF. Written as DNA, the CDR3 is TGTGCCAGCAGTGCCCAGGGGTTTAGGCCGATGGCGCAGTTCTTC.